These 17 T cell receptor beta chains share one sample of origin, sequenced in a study of cytomegalovirus exposure and HLA in healthy donors. This PCR relied on a set of 60 Vbeta primers and 13 Jbeta primers. Here immunoSEQ multiplex PCR was the method, and the copy in TCRdb shows in-frame clones only, minus some. The profile shows some 150,000 clones, 70% to 90% of them singletons. The sample comprised PBMCs. These receptors came from a young woman in good health and CMV-seropositive.

The chain couples TRBV27 to TRBJ1-2, with 9 bases that match TRBD1. Germline V gives CDR1 MNHEY, CDR2 SMNVEV (reference sequence). The J segment lost 4 bases and the V segment lost 3 bases, leaving 3 bases of the junction unmatched. The CDR3 consists of 14 residues. CDR3 nucleotide sequence: TGTGCCAGCAGTTTTACAGGGGGCGGCTATGGCTACACCTTC. Translating gives CASSFTGGGYGYTF.

Only one count was recorded for this clone. This rearrangement joins TRBV5-6 to TRBJ1-6; perhaps TRBD1 as D (6 bases). Trimming stripped 2 bases from V and 5 bases from J, with 8 bases between. Germline CDR1 and CDR2: SGHDT and YYEEEE. CDR3 length: 14 amino acids. The CDR3 sequence is CASSFGQHNSPLHF. Written as DNA, the CDR3 is TGTGCCAGCAGCTTCGGACAGCATAATTCACCCCTCCACTTT.

The chain joins TRBV2 to TRBJ1-3; D is ambiguous. The CDR3 extends over 17 amino acids. V lost 3 bases and J 0 bases, leaving 15 bases between the germline ends. Per germline, CDR1 SNHLY and CDR2 FYNNEI. For the CDR3, the DNA is TGTGCCAGCAGTGATGAGCGCGCCCTGAGCTCTGGAAACACCATATATTTT. Protein sequence: CASSDERALSSGNTIYF.

Worth noting for this clone: Germline and junction disagree at one end, which may indicate a read error. The CDR3 region is CSSSGGQGSYTF. The CDR3, as DNA: TGTTCCAGCAGCGGGGGACAGGGGAGCTACACCTTC. The rearrangement links TRBV7-9 to TRBJ1-2, with 10 bases matching TRBD1. The germline CDR1 and CDR2 sequences are SEHNR and FQNEAQ (reference sequence). The CDR3 has 12 amino acids.

The chain joins TRBV28 to TRBJ1-6, with 9 bases identical to TRBD1. This CDR3 comprises 16 residues. CDR1 is MDHEN and CDR2 is SYDVKM in the germline V gene. V lost 3 bases, J lost 5 bases, and 5 bases stayed unmatched. CDR3 sequence reads: CASSFHTGGDNSPLHF. CDR3 nucleotide sequence: TGTGCCAGCAGTTTCCACACAGGGGGCGATAATTCACCCCTCCACTTT. The full variable domain, completed using reference TRBV28 and TRBJ1-6, is DVKVTQSSRYLVKRTGEKVFLECVQDMDHENMFWYRQDPGLGLRLIYFSYDVKMKEKGDIPEGYSVSREKKERFSLILESASTNQTSMYLCASSFHTGGDNSPLHFGNGTRLTVT.

A few counts support this clone. The chain employs TRBV6-5 and TRBJ2-3, with TRBD2 as a possible D gene (5 bases). V was pared by 6 bases and J by 6 bases, with 10 bases between. The CDR3 consists of 12 residues. The germline CDR1 and CDR2 sequences are MNHEY and SVGAGI. CDR3 DNA: TGTGCCAGCAGCCCCGCGGGTGATACGCAGTATTTT. It translates to CASSPAGDTQYF.

About this clone: The same CDR3 arises from other DNA sequences in this sample as well. V and J are TRBV7-8 and TRBJ2-7, with a tentative D call TRBD1 (6 bases). The CDR3 is 13 residues long. V was pared by 5 bases and J by 2 bases, with 10 bases between. CDR1 and CDR2 (germline): SGHVS, FQNEAQ. This CDR3 is CASSDRQAYEQYF. In nucleotides, the CDR3 is TGTGCCAGCAGCGACAGACAGGCCTACGAGCAGTACTTC. The full variable domain, with the rest looked up from reference TRBV7-8 and TRBJ2-7, is GAGVSQSPRYKVAKRGQDVALRCDPISGHVSLFWYQQALGQGPEFLTYFQNEAQLDKSGLPSDRFFAERPEGSVSTLKIQRTQQEDSAVYLCASSDRQAYEQYFGPGTRLTVT.

The CDR3 nucleotides are TGTGCCAGCAGTTTATTAGCTAATAACTATGGCTACACCTTC. It codes for CASSLLANNYGYTF. The genes are TRBV28 and TRBJ1-2; D is undetermined. The V end was cut by 1 base, the J end by 1 base, with 7 bases between. The CDR3 has 14 residues. The germline CDR1 and CDR2 sequences are MDHEN and SYDVKM.

This chain uses TRBV7-6 with TRBJ2-7; 7 bases map to TRBD1. V was clipped by 3 bases and J by 2 bases; unmatched bases: 4. Germline assignment: CDR1 SGHVS and CDR2 FNYEAQ. The CDR3 loop spans 14 amino acids. The CDR3 reads CASSLGQLPYEQYF. The DNA for the CDR3 is TGTGCCAGCAGCTTGGGACAGCTACCCTACGAGCAGTACTTC. Full variable domain (outside the CDR3, taken from reference TRBV7-6 and TRBJ2-7): GAGVSQSPRYKVTKRGQDVALRCDPISGHVSLYWYRQALGQGPEFLTYFNYEAQQDKSGLPNDRFSAERPEGSISTLTIQRTEQRDSAMYRCASSLGQLPYEQYFGPGTRLTVT.

The chain has TRBV6-6 and TRBJ1-6; 7 nucleotides align to TRBD1. The J segment lost 6 bases and the V segment lost 8 bases, leaving 7 bases of the junction unmatched. The CDR3 length is 14 residues. The germline V gene has CDR1 MNHNY and CDR2 SVGAGI (reference sequence). The CDR3 region has the DNA TGTGCCAGCGGGCGGGGACAGACTAATTCACCCCTCCACTTT. Translating gives CASGRGQTNSPLHF.

The rearrangement joins TRBV29-1 to TRBJ1-2, with TRBD1 matching over 8 bases. This CDR3 comprises 14 residues. V gave up 7 bases and J gave up 0 bases; unmatched junction bases: 7. The germline gives CDR1 SQVTM, CDR2 ANQGSEA. The CDR3 DNA is TGCAGCGGGATGGGACAGGCCCCTAACTATGGCTACACCTTC. Translation: CSGMGQAPNYGYTF.

The chain couples TRBV29-1 to TRBJ2-3; possible D gene TRBD2, 5 bases. The CDR3 covers 14 residues. V was trimmed by 0 bases and J by 3 bases, leaving 10 bases between them. In germline, CDR1 is SQVTM, CDR2 ANQGSEA. CDR3 bases: TGCAGCGTTGAAGATAGAGAGGGAACAGATACGCAGTATTTT. Residues: CSVEDREGTDTQYF.

A remark on this clone: Sequence at one end of the junction differs from germline and may be a read error. The rearrangement joins TRBV7-8 to TRBJ2-4, with 8 bases aligning to TRBD2. The CDR3 is 12 amino acids. The germline V gene encodes CDR1 SGHVS and CDR2 FQNEAQ. As DNA, the CDR3 is TGTGCCAGCAGCTCGGGGGGGCTCCAGTGGGACTTC. Its protein is CASSSGGLQWDF.

The chain couples TRBV11-2 to TRBJ2-1, with no clear D. This CDR3 spans 14 amino acids. Germline CDR1 and CDR2: SGHAT and FQNNGV. V lost 5 bases to trimming and J lost 8 bases, with 16 bases between them. The CDR3 coding sequence is TGTGCCAGCAGCCCGCACCCTGAGGCCCATGAGCAGTTCTTC. This gives the protein CASSPHPEAHEQFF. Combining the CDR3 with reference TRBV11-2 and TRBJ2-1 gives the whole variable domain EAGVAQSPRYKIIEKRQSVAFWCNPISGHATLYWYQQILGQGPKLLIQFQNNGVVDDSQLPKDRFSAERLKGVDSTLKIQPAKLEDSAVYLCASSPHPEAHEQFFGPGTRLTVL.

The chain is built from TRBV7-9 and TRBJ1-2; 9 nucleotides agree with TRBD1. The CDR3 spans 15 residues. CDR1 is SEHNR and CDR2 is FQNEAQ in the germline V gene (reference sequence). Unmatched junction bases numbered 7, after V lost 4 bases and J lost 4 bases. The CDR3 bases are TGTGCCAGCAGCTCCAATACGGGACAGGGCTATGGCTACACCTTC. It codes for CASSSNTGQGYGYTF.

V is TRBV2 and J is TRBJ2-2; no clear D. Germline CDR1 and CDR2: SNHLY and FYNNEI. V lost 6 bases, J lost 4 bases, and 9 bases lay in between. There are 13 residues in the CDR3. This chain's CDR3 is CASRAWSTGELFF. The CDR3 DNA sequence: TGTGCCAGCAGGGCTTGGAGCACCGGGGAGCTGTTTTTT. The whole variable domain, remainder taken from reference TRBV2 and TRBJ2-2, is EPEVTQTPSHQVTQMGQEVILRCVPISNHLYFYWYRQILGQKVEFLVSFYNNEISEKSEIFDDQFSVERPDGSNFTLKIRSTKLEDSAMYFCASRAWSTGELFFGEGSRLTVL.

This clone has just a few counts. The chain combines TRBV7-2 with TRBJ2-5; TRBD2 aligns across 9 bases. J lost 1 base, V lost 5 bases, and 2 bases had no gene match. In germline, CDR1 is SGHTA, CDR2 FQGNSA. This CDR3 is 14 amino acids long. Written as DNA, the CDR3 is TGTGCCAGCAGCCCAGCGGGGGGCCAAGAGACCCAGTACTTC. Its protein is CASSPAGGQETQYF.